This record covers a single T cell receptor beta chain. Antigen: not known. Mismatch with germline at one junction end may stem from a read error. The CDR3 runs 14 residues. Germline V CDR1 and CDR2: LGHNA, YNFKEQ. Naive CD8 T cells underwent sorting with the CD8+CD4-CCR7+CD45RA+ definition. The data originate from a study of molecular identifiers for immune sequencing clone quantification. Overall study findings and caveats: Sizes of clones that are highly expanded could be underestimated (if identical TCR molecules share a barcode).

Libraries of bulk TCR were made by previously described methods (with listed TCR primers). TCRdb called the PCR reads again in MiXCR, with one record for every CDR3 protein. The table has some 320,000 distinct CDR3 sequences, 24% seen once. The sequence came from a human donor in good health. Some libraries in this study had Jurkat cell RNA spiked in. The sequencing input was naive CD8+ T cells from blood, with Jurkat cell RNA spiked in. The subset denotes: FACS-sorted CD8+CD4-CCR7+CD45RA+ naive T cells. The rearrangement links TRBV4-2 to TRBJ2-7; 7 nucleotides match TRBD2. The CDR3 here is CARSPTGLVSEQYF. DNA for the CDR3: TGTGCCCGCAGCCCAACAGGACTAGTCTCCGAGCAGTACTTC.